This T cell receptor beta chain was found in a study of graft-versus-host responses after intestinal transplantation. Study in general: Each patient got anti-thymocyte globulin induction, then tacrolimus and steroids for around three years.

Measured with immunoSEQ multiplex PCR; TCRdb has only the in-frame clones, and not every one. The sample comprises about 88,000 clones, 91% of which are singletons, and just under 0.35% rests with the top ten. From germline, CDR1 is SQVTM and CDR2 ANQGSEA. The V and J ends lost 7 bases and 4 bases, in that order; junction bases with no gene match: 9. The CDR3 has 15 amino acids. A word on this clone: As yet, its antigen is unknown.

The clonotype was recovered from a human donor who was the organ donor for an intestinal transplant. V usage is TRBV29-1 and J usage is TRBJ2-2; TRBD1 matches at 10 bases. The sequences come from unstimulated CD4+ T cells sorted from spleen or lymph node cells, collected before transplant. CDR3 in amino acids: CSARDRGPATGELFF. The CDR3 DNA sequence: TGCAGCGCACGAGACAGGGGGCCCGCCACCGGGGAGCTGTTTTTT.